The sequence of this T cell receptor (beta chain) was determined in a study of Graves' ophthalmopathy and Graves' hyperthyroidism. Study details: Before any treatment was given, at initial diagnosis, peripheral blood was collected. Study-wide results and caveats: This model predicted ophthalmopathy progression (sensitivity 70.59%, specificity about 73%).

In this sample, this clonotype turned up a few times. What it binds is unknown. An end of the junction does not agree with germline; a read error may underlie this. Every ophthalmopathy donor presented moderate-to-severe activity, CAS ≥3, NOSPECS ≥4 and duration under 3 months. The germline V gene has CDR1 KGHDR and CDR2 SFDVKD. There are 15 residues in the CDR3. Scientists amplified the TCR beta CDR3 regions from RNA transcripts. Amplification began with first-round RT-PCR using HTBI primers, then second-round multiplex PCR was performed. TCRdb used MiXCR to reprocess the multiplex PCR reads, holding one entry per CDR3 protein. There are 740,000 or so distinct CDR3 sequences in the sample; around 40% occur only once, and 40% to 45% lies in the top ten.

The chain carries TRBV24-1 and TRBJ1-5; D is unresolved. The specimen was peripheral blood. The sequence derives from an adult man with Graves' ophthalmopathy. The DNA of the CDR3 is TGTGCCAGCAGTCTCCTGGACTTGGGCAATCAGCCCCAGCATTTT. Translating it yields CASSLLDLGNQPQHF.